Listed here are 16 T cell receptor beta chains from one sample, sequenced in a study of control samples from healthy donors and cancer patients. Measured with immunoSEQ multiplex PCR; TCRdb has only the in-frame clones, and not every one. The data contain some 220,000 clones, roughly 94% of them seen just once; the ten biggest clones take up about 1.4%. The sample consisted of blood. These TCRs come from a man aged 45-60 years in good health.

The rearrangement links TRBV5-1 to TRBJ1-2; TRBD1 is a possible D gene (6 bases). Per the germline V gene, CDR1 is SGHRS and CDR2 is YFSETQ. The ends were cut back, 6 bases at V and 2 bases at J, with 17 bases in the middle. CDR3 size: 15 residues. The CDR3 is CASTLDYTGNYGYTF. For the CDR3, the DNA is TGCGCCAGCACCCTGGACTACACAGGGAACTATGGCTACACCTTC.

The CDR3 DNA is TGTGCCACCAGTTTCAGGGGGGGAACCTACAATGAGCAGTTCTTC. Amino acid sequence: CATSFRGGTYNEQFF. The chain employs TRBV15 and TRBJ2-1; D possibly uses TRBD1 or TRBD2 (7 bases each). V dropped 6 bases and J dropped 2 bases, with 14 bases sitting between them. The CDR3 has 15 amino acids. Germline CDR1 LNHNV, CDR2 YYDKDF (reference sequence).

Worth noting for this clone: Germline is not matched at one junction end, which may reflect a read error. CDR3 DNA sequence: TGCAGCGTTCTTGGACTAGCCACATCCAATTTT. This gives the protein CSVLGLATSNF. The chain combines TRBV29-1 with TRBJ2-3; 8 positions agree with TRBD2. The CDR3 is 11 residues long. The V gene's germline CDR1 is SQVTM and CDR2 ANQGSEA.

V gene TRBV4-2 combines with J gene TRBJ2-2; 12 positions agree with TRBD1. V lost 0 bases and J lost 5; bases outside the gene matches: 7. CDR1 and CDR2 (germline): LGHNA, YNFKEQ. This CDR3 is built from 18 residues. The CDR3 loop reads CASSQDSGTGGRTGELFF. CDR3 nucleotides: TGTGCCAGCAGCCAAGATTCAGGGACAGGGGGCCGAACCGGGGAGCTGTTTTTT.

V usage is TRBV5-1 and J usage is TRBJ1-2; 7 nucleotides align to TRBD1. From germline, CDR1 is SGHRS and CDR2 YFSETQ. This CDR3 has 14 amino acids. V lost 0 bases and J lost 7; bases outside the gene matches: 6. In DNA form, the CDR3 reads TGCGCCAGCAGCTTGGGAGAGGGGGCCTCTGGCTACACCTTC. This codes for CASSLGEGASGYTF.

This clone was counted once. The rearrangement links TRBV11-3 to TRBJ1-3, with 9 bases that match TRBD1. Looked up from germline, CDR1 is SGHNT and CDR2 is YENEEA. The CDR3 is made up of 15 amino acids. Trimming took 2 bases from V and 4 from J; bases not matched to a gene: 3. CDR3: CASSLSGTGGNTIYF. The DNA of the CDR3 is TGTGCCAGCAGCTTATCCGGGACAGGGGGAAACACCATATATTTT.

This clone has a single count. The chain is built from TRBV11-2 and TRBJ2-7; D is uncertain. Looked up from germline, CDR1 is SGHAT and CDR2 is FQNNGV. V dropped 1 base and J dropped 1 base, with 8 bases sitting between them. The CDR3 is made up of 14 amino acids. The DNA of the CDR3 is TGTGCCAGCAGCTTAGCTCCCGATTCCTACGAGCAGTACGTC. It translates to CASSLAPDSYEQYV.

The rearrangement uses TRBV5-4 and TRBJ1-1; D ambiguous. CDR1 and CDR2 from the germline V gene are SGHNT and YYREEE (reference sequence). V was cut by 5 bases and J by 1 base, with 6 bases left in between. The CDR3 covers 12 residues. CDR3 coding DNA: TGTGCCAGCAGATCAGGGAACACTGAAGCTTTCTTT. It yields the protein CASRSGNTEAFF.

V usage is TRBV5-1 and J usage is TRBJ2-3; D remains unclear. Germline V CDR1 and CDR2: SGHRS, YFSETQ. Trimming removed 6 bases from V and 4 bases from J, with 15 bases in between. The CDR3 length is 14 residues. The chain's CDR3 is CASTSPQGADTQYF. The CDR3 bases are TGCGCCAGCACCTCTCCCCAAGGCGCAGATACGCAGTATTTT. The full variable domain, completed using reference TRBV5-1 and TRBJ2-3, is KAGVTQTPRYLIKTRGQQVTLSCSPISGHRSVSWYQQTPGQGLQFLFEYFSETQRNKGNFPGRFSGRQFSNSRSEMNVSTLELGDSALYLCASTSPQGADTQYFGPGTRLTVL.

The chain carries TRBV28 and TRBJ1-2, with D possibly TRBD1 on 5 matching bases. CDR3 length equals 14 residues. Trimming took 4 bases from V and 5 from J, leaving 14 bases between them. The germline V gene has CDR1 MDHEN and CDR2 SYDVKM. This CDR3 reads CASSSRQTSYGYTF. The DNA of the CDR3 is TGTGCCAGCAGTTCCCGACAGACATCTTATGGCTACACCTTC.

The V gene is TRBV15, the J gene TRBJ1-5; a possible D gene is TRBD1 (6 bases). This CDR3 has 16 amino acids. Trimming shortened V by 0 bases and J by 5 bases, and 14 bases separated the two germline ends. Germline V lookup: CDR1 LNHNV, CDR2 YYDKDF (reference sequence). The CDR3 coding sequence is TGTGCCACCAGCAGAGATTGGAGAGGGGGGTATCAGCCCCAGCATTTT. Translated, it gives CATSRDWRGGYQPQHF.

The DNA of the CDR3 is TGCGCCAGCAGCTTTCAGGGGGCTAACTATGGCTACACCTTC. Translated, it gives CASSFQGANYGYTF. The chain recombines TRBV5-1 with TRBJ1-2, with TRBD1 matching over 7 bases. Germline trimming cut 2 bases from V and 0 bases from J; bases unmatched to any gene: 1. Germline V gives CDR1 SGHRS, CDR2 YFSETQ. This CDR3 has 14 amino acids.

This sequence joins TRBV27 and TRBJ1-2; D gene ambiguous. The CDR3 is 12 residues long. V lost 2 bases and J lost 6, with 7 bases in between. CDR1 is MNHEY, CDR2 SMNVEV, per germline (reference sequence). The CDR3 here is CASSLNGNGYTF. The DNA of the CDR3 is TGTGCCAGCAGTTTAAACGGAAATGGCTACACCTTC.

The V and J genes are TRBV6-6 and TRBJ1-1; 9 bases match TRBD1. This CDR3 spans 17 amino acids. The trim removed 5 bases at V and 4 bases at J, leaving 14 bases unmatched. Germline values: CDR1 MNHNY, CDR2 SVGAGI (reference sequence). CDR3 sequence (DNA): TGTGCCAGCAGTCCGCTGGACAGGGGCGCAGGAGGCACTGAAGCTTTCTTT. Protein: CASSPLDRGAGGTEAFF.

This chain uses TRBV19 with TRBJ1-2, with D tentatively TRBD1 (5 bases). Germline assignment: CDR1 LNHDA and CDR2 SQIVND (reference sequence). The CDR3 extends over 13 amino acids. The V end lost 1 base, the J end lost 3 bases, and 6 bases lay between the germline ends. CDR3 protein: CASSIGGDYGYTF. CDR3 bases: TGTGCCAGTAGTATAGGAGGGGACTATGGCTACACCTTC.

This chain connects TRBV2 to TRBJ1-5; D unclear. The CDR3 is made up of 13 amino acids. V lost 3 bases, J lost 4 bases, and 7 bases lay in between. CDR1 and CDR2 from the germline V gene are SNHLY and FYNNEI. Here the CDR3 DNA reads TGTGCCAGCAGTGATCCCGTAAATCAGCCCCAGCATTTT. It codes for CASSDPVNQPQHF.